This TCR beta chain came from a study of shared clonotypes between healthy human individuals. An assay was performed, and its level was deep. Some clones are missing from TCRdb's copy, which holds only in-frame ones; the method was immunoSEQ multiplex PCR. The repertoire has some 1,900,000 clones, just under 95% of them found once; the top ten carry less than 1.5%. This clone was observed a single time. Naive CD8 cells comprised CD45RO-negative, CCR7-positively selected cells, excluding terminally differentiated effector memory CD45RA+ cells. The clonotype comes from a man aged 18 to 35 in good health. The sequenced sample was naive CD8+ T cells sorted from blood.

The CDR3 nucleotides are TGTGCCAGCAGTGTGTGGGCAGGGGATACTGAAGCTTTCTTT. Translated: CASSVWAGDTEAFF. This chain joins TRBV6-4 and TRBJ1-1; D may be TRBD1 (6 bases). Per the germline V gene, CDR1 is MRHNA and CDR2 is SNTAGT. The CDR3 extends over 14 amino acids. Trimming cost V 4 bases and J 5 bases, with 14 bases left between them.